The present TCR beta chain was sequenced within a study of blood T cell repertoires in COVID-19. Trimming removed 4 bases at V and 8 bases at J, with 15 bases between. The germline V gene has CDR1 SGHNT and CDR2 YYREEE (reference sequence). This CDR3 contains 13 residues. Per the study methods: Counts of nucleated cells, estimated from reference gene primer amplification, were obtained. Clones were sequenced by immunoSEQ multiplex PCR, and TCRdb holds only the in-frame ones, with some missing. V and J calls and clone size come straight from that table; D and trimming were deduced from the DNA. There are some 380,000 clones in the sample; 81% occur only once, and 0.85% to 1.2% lies in the top ten.

The origin of this receptor is a human donor with acute or convalescent COVID-19. The donor label of this sample is uncertain. Sequencing was carried out using peripheral blood. The chain links TRBV5-4 to TRBJ1-2; no definite D call. CDR3: CASSPPQYNGYTF. The CDR3 nucleotides read TGTGCCAGCAGCCCTCCTCAGTATAACGGCTACACCTTC.